The 16 T cell receptor beta chains below come from one sample, sequenced in a study of CD8 T cells in ankylosing spondylitis. Study-wide findings and caveats: The study identified a TCR beta motif of under ten highly homologous variants that appeared characteristic of ankylosing spondylitis blood.

Each CDR3 protein gets one entry after TCRdb re-called the 5' RACE reads with MiXCR. The repertoire holds fewer than 650,000 distinct CDR3 sequences, roughly 13% seen once, with almost 7% in the top ten. Their antigens are not known. The specimen was blood, either unsorted or a sorted T cell fraction (not recorded which). These receptors were taken from a male donor with ankylosing spondylitis.

The V and J genes are TRBV11-2 and TRBJ2-3, with TRBD2 identical over 9 bases. Germline CDR1 reads SGHAT; CDR2 reads FQNNGV. The length of the CDR3 is 17 residues. J lost 5 bases, V lost 0 bases, and 9 bases had no gene match. CDR3 amino acids: CASSLDLASGTKDTQYF. CDR3 DNA sequence: TGTGCCAGCAGCTTAGATCTCGCTAGCGGGACGAAAGATACGCAGTATTTT.

This clonotype appeared a few times. This chain connects TRBV12-3 or TRBV12-4 to TRBJ2-7; D perhaps matches TRBD1 (6 bases). The CDR3 totals 13 residues. The V and J ends lost 3 bases and 7 bases respectively, with 13 bases between them. CDR3 nucleotide sequence: TGTGCCAGCAGTTTGAGCAGGGGCGGTGAGCAGTACGTC. Protein: CASSLSRGGEQYV.

This clonotype was detected a few times. Germline is not matched at one junction end, which may reflect a read error. This rearrangement joins TRBV18 to TRBJ1-1; D unresolved. The germline V gene encodes CDR1 KGHSH and CDR2 LQKENI. CDR3 size: 14 residues. CDR3 sequence (DNA): TGTGCCAGCTCACCGACGGTGGAAACAACTGTAGCTTTCTTT. It specifies CASSPTVETTVAFF.

The chain has TRBV12-3 or TRBV12-4 and TRBJ2-1; 8 positions match TRBD1. The CDR3 consists of 13 residues. The trim removed 5 bases at V and 7 bases at J, leaving 4 bases unmatched. Written as DNA, the CDR3 is TGTGCCAGCAGTGAAGACAGGGGAAATGAGCAGTTCTTC. Translating gives CASSEDRGNEQFF.

This clonotype appeared a few times. DNA for the CDR3: TGTGCCAGCACTGGACAGGCTTACAATGAGCAGTTCTTC. Residues: CASTGQAYNEQFF. J is TRBJ2-1 and V is TRBV7-9; 7 positions match TRBD1. This CDR3 comprises 13 residues. The ends lost 7 bases at V and 4 bases at J; junction bases unmatched: 4. Per germline, CDR1 SEHNR and CDR2 FQNEAQ (reference sequence).

The sample holds a few counts of this clonotype. J is TRBJ2-7 and V is TRBV6-2 or TRBV6-3; D is tentatively TRBD1 or TRBD2 (5 bases each). Trimming removed 7 bases from V and 2 bases from J, with 15 bases in between. CDR3 length: 14 residues. Germline V gene data show CDR1 as MNHEY and CDR2 as SVGEGT. The CDR3 reads CASNRDGYTYEQYV. The CDR3 coding sequence is TGTGCCAGCAACCGGGACGGCTACACCTACGAGCAGTACGTC.

This clonotype was seen ten or more times. This chain connects TRBV5-1 to TRBJ2-3, with D unresolved. Trimming took 4 bases from V and 1 from J, leaving 7 bases between them. The CDR3 length is 13 residues. Germline CDR1 reads SGHRS; CDR2 reads YFSETQ. CDR3 region: CASSVRRTDTQYF. DNA for the CDR3: TGCGCCAGCAGCGTAAGACGCACAGATACGCAGTATTTT.

This chain links TRBV23-1 with TRBJ2-1, with TRBD2 matching over 11 bases. TRBV23-1 is treated as an ORF (open reading frame) with a function not yet certain. V lost 4 bases, J lost 7 bases, and 9 bases stayed unmatched. This CDR3 contains 16 residues. The CDR3 sequence: CASSLNSGRAGNEQFF. CDR3 in DNA: TGCGCCAGCAGTCTCAATAGCGGGAGGGCCGGTAATGAGCAGTTCTTC.

This clonotype was detected a few times. V usage is TRBV7-6 and J usage is TRBJ1-5; the D is unclear. Germline V gene data show CDR1 as SGHVS and CDR2 as FNYEAQ. This CDR3 is 16 amino acids long. Trimming took 5 bases from V and 0 from J, leaving 14 bases between them. The CDR3 sequence is CASSPGLVLSNQPQHF. The DNA of the CDR3 is TGTGCCAGCAGCCCCGGTTTGGTACTTAGCAATCAGCCCCAGCATTTT.

The sample holds a few counts of this clonotype. The V and J genes are TRBV20-1 and TRBJ2-3; D possibly uses TRBD1 or TRBD2 (5 bases each). This CDR3 has 12 amino acids. The V end was cut by 3 bases, the J end by 5 bases, with 9 bases between. In germline, CDR1 is DFQATT, CDR2 SNEGSKA (reference sequence). The CDR3 coding sequence is TGCAGTGCTAGCCGGGACCAAGATACGCAGTATTTT. This sequence encodes CSASRDQDTQYF.

This chain joins TRBV7-2 and TRBJ2-3; no firm D call. CDR1 is SGHTA, CDR2 FQGNSA, per germline. V lost 2 bases to trimming and J lost 1 base, with 7 bases between them. The CDR3 sequence is 14 residues long. The CDR3 DNA sequence: TGTGCCAGCAGCTTAAAGTCCGGCACAGATACGCAGTATTTT. This sequence encodes CASSLKSGTDTQYF.

V is TRBV5-1 and J is TRBJ2-2; TRBD2 aligns across 9 bases. The CDR3 is 15 amino acids. The V segment lost 3 bases and the J segment 3 bases; nucleotides outside the gene matches: 3. CDR1 and CDR2 from the germline V gene are SGHRS and YFSETQ. The CDR3 protein is CASSSVAGDTGELFF. CDR3 nucleotides: TGCGCCAGCAGCTCAGTAGCGGGGGACACCGGGGAGCTGTTTTTT. The full variable domain, completed using reference TRBV5-1 and TRBJ2-2, is KAGVTQTPRYLIKTRGQQVTLSCSPISGHRSVSWYQQTPGQGLQFLFEYFSETQRNKGNFPGRFSGRQFSNSRSEMNVSTLELGDSALYLCASSSVAGDTGELFFGEGSRLTVL.

This clonotype was counted between two and nine times. J is TRBJ2-1 and V is TRBV5-6; D might be TRBD2 (5 bases). This CDR3 spans 17 amino acids. The germline V and J ends were trimmed by 0 bases and 7 bases, with 20 bases remaining between them. Germline assignment: CDR1 SGHDT and CDR2 YYEEEE. CDR3 nucleotides: TGTGCCAGCAGCTTGGTGGGAGCTGGGATAAAAGGTAATGAGCAGTTCTTC. As protein: CASSLVGAGIKGNEQFF.

Note on this clonotype: The junction departs from the called germline gene at one end, perhaps through a read error. The chain combines TRBV3-1 with TRBJ2-5; 7 nucleotides align to TRBD2. CDR3 size: 12 residues. Germline V gene data show CDR1 as LGHDT and CDR2 as YNNKEL (reference sequence). CDR3 amino acids: CASSQVGLGGCF. CDR3 coding DNA: TGTGCCAGCAGCCAAGTTGGTCTCGGGGGGTGCTTC.

The chain recombines TRBV11-2 with TRBJ2-7; D ambiguous. The V and J ends lost 1 base and 3 bases respectively, with 7 bases between them. The CDR3 is made up of 13 amino acids. Germline V CDR1 and CDR2: SGHAT, FQNNGV. DNA for the CDR3: TGTGCCAGCAGCTTAGTTGTGGGCTACGAGCAGTACTTC. Residues: CASSLVVGYEQYF.

V and J are TRBV10-3 and TRBJ2-2, with 12 bases fitting TRBD2. J was trimmed by 5 bases and V by 3 bases; bases with no gene match: 7. Germline CDR1 and CDR2: ENHRY and SYGVKD. The CDR3 consists of 17 residues. DNA of the CDR3: TGTGCCATCAGTGAACCCGGGACTAGCGGGCCAACCGGGGAGCTGTTTTTT. It translates to CAISEPGTSGPTGELFF.